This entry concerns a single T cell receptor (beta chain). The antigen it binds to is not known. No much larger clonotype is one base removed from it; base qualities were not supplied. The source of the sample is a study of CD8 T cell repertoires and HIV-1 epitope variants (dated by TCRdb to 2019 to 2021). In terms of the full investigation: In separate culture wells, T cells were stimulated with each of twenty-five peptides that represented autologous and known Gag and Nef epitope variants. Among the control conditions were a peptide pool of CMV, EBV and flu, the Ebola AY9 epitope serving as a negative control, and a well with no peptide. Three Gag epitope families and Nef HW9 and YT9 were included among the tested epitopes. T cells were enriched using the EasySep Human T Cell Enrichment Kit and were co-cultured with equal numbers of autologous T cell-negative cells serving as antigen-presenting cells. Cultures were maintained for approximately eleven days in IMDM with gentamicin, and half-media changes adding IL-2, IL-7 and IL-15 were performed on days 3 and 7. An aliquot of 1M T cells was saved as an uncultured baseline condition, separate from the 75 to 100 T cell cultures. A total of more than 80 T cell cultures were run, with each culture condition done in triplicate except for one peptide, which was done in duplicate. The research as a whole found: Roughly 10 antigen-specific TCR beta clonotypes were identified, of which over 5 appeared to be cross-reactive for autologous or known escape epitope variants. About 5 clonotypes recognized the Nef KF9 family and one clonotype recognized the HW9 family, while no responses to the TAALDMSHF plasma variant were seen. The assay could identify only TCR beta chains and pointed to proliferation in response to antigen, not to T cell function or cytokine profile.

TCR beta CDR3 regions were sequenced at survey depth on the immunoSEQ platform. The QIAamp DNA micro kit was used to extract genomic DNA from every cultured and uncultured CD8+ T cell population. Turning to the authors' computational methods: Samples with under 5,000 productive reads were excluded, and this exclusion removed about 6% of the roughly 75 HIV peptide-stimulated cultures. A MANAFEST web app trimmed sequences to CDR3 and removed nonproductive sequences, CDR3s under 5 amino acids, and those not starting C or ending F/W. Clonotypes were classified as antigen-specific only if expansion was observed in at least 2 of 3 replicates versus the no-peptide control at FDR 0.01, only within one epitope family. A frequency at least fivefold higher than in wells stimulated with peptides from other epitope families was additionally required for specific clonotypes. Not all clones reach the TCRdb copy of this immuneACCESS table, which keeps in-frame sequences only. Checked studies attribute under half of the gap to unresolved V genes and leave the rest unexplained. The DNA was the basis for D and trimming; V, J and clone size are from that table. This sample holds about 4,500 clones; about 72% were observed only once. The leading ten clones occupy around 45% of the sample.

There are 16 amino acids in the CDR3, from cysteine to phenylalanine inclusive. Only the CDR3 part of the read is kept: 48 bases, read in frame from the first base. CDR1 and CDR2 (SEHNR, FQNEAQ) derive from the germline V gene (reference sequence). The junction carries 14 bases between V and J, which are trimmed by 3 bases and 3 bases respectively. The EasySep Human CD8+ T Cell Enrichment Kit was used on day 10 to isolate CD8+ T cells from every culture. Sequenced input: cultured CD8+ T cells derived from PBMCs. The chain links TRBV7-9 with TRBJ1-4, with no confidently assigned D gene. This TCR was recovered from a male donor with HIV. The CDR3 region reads CASSFSGASANEKLFF. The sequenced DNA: TGTGCCAGCAGCTTTAGCGGCGCTAGTGCTAATGAAAAACTGTTTTTT.